Below, one T cell receptor (beta chain) is given with its context. Its antigen is currently not known. Base quality data are lacking; no much larger clone is found one base away. Trimming at the junction amounts to 0 bases on V and 4 bases on J, and the germline ends lie 16 bases apart. The CDR3 runs 16 amino acids, cysteine and phenylalanine included. Only CDR3 DNA is held: 48 bases, read in frame from base 1. According to the germline V gene (reference sequence), CDR1 reads DFQATT and CDR2 reads SNEGSKA. This specimen belongs to a study of CD8+CD57+ T cells in acquired aplastic anemia (dated by TCRdb to between 2018 and 2020). Study-wide context: Extracted DNA from sorted CD4+ and CD8+ cells averaged around 3.3 ug, ranging from roughly 0.17 to 27.4 ug. A CD8+CD57+ expansion meant a frequency higher than the mean frequency seen in healthy subjects. What the research found in general, with its limitations: Patients and healthy controls showed no significant difference in CD8+ Simpson's diversity (P=0.060). Some 31 CD8+ CDR3 sequences were shared between patients and controls but appeared highly expressed in patients and within their immunodominant clones.

Genomic DNA was used as template for profiling of TCR beta VDJ combinations and CDR3 sequences. TCR repertoire sequencing was run on an Illumina HiSeq 2000. The authors' analysis ran thus. Repertoire assessment relied on Simpson's diversity index, CDR3 size and DJ length profiles, and TRBV/TRBJ rearrangement plots. Whichever DNA sequence was most abundant in the deep sequencing data was defined as the immunodominant clone. CDR3 amino acid sequences were checked for sharing between subjects and were compared against published repertoires and the VDJdb database. The public reads were quality trimmed at Q25 with fastp and then assembled into clones with MiXCR by TCRdb, keeping productive beta chains. Rows merge per CDR3 protein into single entries with the most common DNA and genes. TCRdb, not the authors, supplied the V and J calls. Within this sample are roughly 150,000 distinct CDR3 sequences, with less than 60% of them counted one time only. The top ten hold about 2.9% of the sample.

The patients picked for sequencing were ones in whom flow cytometry had shown an expansion of CD8+CD57+ cells. All patients had severe acquired aplastic anemia diagnosed by International Study of Aplastic Anemia and Agranulocytosis and Camitta criteria. Patients had received no therapy at the time of blood sampling. In this study, sorted CD4+ and CD8+ T cells from the blood of healthy subjects and of severe aplastic anemia patients had their TCR repertoires deep-sequenced. Patients were enrolled in the USA under clinicaltrials.gov protocols 00001620, 01623167, 00001397, 00071045, 00081523 and 00961064. Ficoll-Paque density gradient centrifugation was used to isolate peripheral blood mononuclear cells. Before DNA was extracted, CD4+ and CD8+ T cells were sorted using either FACS or magnetic beads.

The sequence links TRBV20-1 to TRBJ1-5; matching of 5 bases hints at TRBD1 as the D gene. The sample comprised sorted CD4+, CD8+, or CD8+CD57+ T cells (not recorded which) from PBMCs. The source of this sequence is a human donor with aplastic anemia. DNA sequence: TGCAGTGCTAGAGATAGACGCAGGGAGAGGAATCAGCCCCAGCATTTT. Translated, it reads CSARDRRRERNQPQHF.